This passage covers 32 T cell receptor beta chains from one sample sequenced in a study of technical replicates of blood from a handful of donors. The repertoire was sequenced with immunoSEQ multiplex PCR; TCRdb's copy has only in-frame clones and lacks some. The sample consists of 55,000 to 75,000 clones, about 92% of them appearing once. Sequenced sample: T cells isolated from PBMCs. Every receptor here comes from a human donor in good health.

The J gene is TRBJ2-1, the V gene TRBV9; TRBD1 aligns across 9 bases. The CDR3 spans 15 residues. J lost 4 bases, V lost 3 bases, and 5 bases had no gene match. The germline CDR1 and CDR2 sequences are SGDLS and YYNGEE. The CDR3 region has the DNA TGTGCCAGCAGCGCCACCGGGACAGGGTACAATGAGCAGTTCTTC. Encoded protein: CASSATGTGYNEQFF.

The chain combines TRBV9 with TRBJ2-3; D is unresolved. Germline CDR1 is SGDLS and CDR2 is YYNGEE. The CDR3 runs 14 residues. V lost 1 base and J 2 bases, leaving 8 bases between the germline ends. In DNA form, the CDR3 reads TGTGCCAGCAGCGTAATTAGCACCACAGATACGCAGTATTTT. Translated, it gives CASSVISTTDTQYF.

The chain joins TRBV5-1 to TRBJ2-2; the D gene is possibly TRBD1 (6 bases). V was cut by 4 bases and J by 4 bases, with 11 bases left in between. The CDR3 totals 14 residues. CDR1 and CDR2 (germline): SGHRS, YFSETQ. The CDR3 region is CASSLGQITGELFF. The DNA of the CDR3 is TGCGCCAGCAGCCTCGGACAGATCACCGGGGAGCTGTTTTTT.

This clone was counted between two and nine times. The chain joins TRBV6-1 to TRBJ1-1; 7 bases agree with TRBD1. Trimming removed 5 bases from V and 7 bases from J; junction bases left unmatched: 7. CDR1 is MNHNS, CDR2 SASEGT, per germline. The CDR3 covers 13 residues. This CDR3 is CASSTPGGGEAFF. The CDR3 DNA is TGTGCCAGCAGTACCCCAGGGGGAGGTGAAGCTTTCTTT.

The rearrangement joins TRBV27 to TRBJ2-7; 11 nucleotides align to TRBD2. Looked up from germline, CDR1 is MNHEY and CDR2 is SMNVEV (reference sequence). This CDR3 region has 15 residues. J lost 4 bases, V lost 3 bases, and 5 bases had no gene match. The DNA of the CDR3 is TGTGCCAGCAGTTTGACTAGCGGGATCTTGTACGAGCAGTACTTC. Translated, it gives CASSLTSGILYEQYF.

The chain uses TRBV7-9 and TRBJ1-1, with 7 bases identical to TRBD1. The germline gives CDR1 SEHNR, CDR2 FQNEAQ (reference sequence). The CDR3 spans 14 residues. Germline trimming cut 4 bases from V and 4 bases from J; bases unmatched to any gene: 6. CDR3 in DNA: TGTGCCAGCAGCTCCACAGGGGCGGGCACTGAAGCTTTCTTT. Its protein product is CASSSTGAGTEAFF.

The rearrangement links TRBV7-9 to TRBJ2-2; TRBD2 matches at 12 bases. V was pared by 0 bases and J by 5 bases, with 7 bases of the junction left unmatched. In germline, CDR1 is SEHNR, CDR2 FQNEAQ (reference sequence). The CDR3 is 18 amino acids. CDR3 protein: CASSLAATSGSRTGELFF. The CDR3 nucleotides are TGTGCCAGCAGCTTAGCAGCGACTAGCGGGAGTAGGACCGGGGAGCTGTTTTTT.

In the case of this clone: This sample also contains other DNA sequences that code for the same CDR3. The V gene is TRBV7-9, the J gene TRBJ1-4; D remains ambiguous. The CDR3 spans 12 residues. V lost 1 base and J lost 8, with 5 bases in between. The V gene's germline CDR1 is SEHNR and CDR2 FQNEAQ (reference sequence). The CDR3, as DNA: TGTGCCAGCAGCTTAGGAGGGGAAAAACTGTTTTTT. Encoded protein: CASSLGGEKLFF.

In its sample, this clone was seen a few times. The chain employs TRBV9 and TRBJ2-1; possible D gene TRBD2, 6 bases. Germline values: CDR1 SGDLS, CDR2 YYNGEE. V was pared by 1 base and J by 10 bases, with 9 bases between. The CDR3 consists of 12 residues. As DNA, the CDR3 is TGTGCCAGCAGCGTAAGGCGGGGCGAGCAGTTCTTC. Protein sequence: CASSVRRGEQFF.

The J gene is TRBJ2-7, the V gene TRBV28; 13 bases fit TRBD2. The V segment lost 0 bases and the J segment 0 bases; nucleotides outside the gene matches: 17. CDR1 MDHEN and CDR2 SYDVKM come from the germline V gene. The CDR3 has 22 residues. The CDR3 sequence: CASSLWAATSGRAHGPSYEQYF. DNA of the CDR3: TGTGCCAGCAGTTTATGGGCCGCTACTAGCGGGAGGGCTCACGGTCCCTCCTACGAGCAGTACTTC.

This clone was counted between two and nine times. The chain combines TRBV7-9 with TRBJ1-2; D remains unclear. Deletions cut 7 bases from V and 2 bases from J, with 14 bases between. The CDR3 extends over 14 amino acids. CDR1 is SEHNR, CDR2 FQNEAQ, per germline (reference sequence). The CDR3 here is CASTRPGTNYGYTF. For the CDR3, the DNA is TGTGCCAGCACCAGGCCCGGTACGAACTATGGCTACACCTTC.

The gene calls are TRBV13 and TRBJ2-2, with TRBD1 as a possible D gene (6 bases). CDR3 length: 16 amino acids. V was trimmed by 7 bases and J by 0 bases, leaving 15 bases between them. Germline CDR1 and CDR2: PRHDT and FYEKMQ (reference sequence). CDR3 in amino acids: CASISPGDANTGELFF. CDR3 nucleotides: TGTGCCAGCATTAGCCCAGGGGATGCGAACACCGGGGAGCTGTTTTTT.

CDR3 in amino acids: CASRSIRPKRENKGGEQFF. In DNA, the CDR3 is TGTGCCAGCAGAAGTATCCGCCCAAAGCGGGAGAATAAGGGGGGTGAGCAGTTCTTC. V gene TRBV11-2 combines with J gene TRBJ2-1; 8 positions agree with TRBD2. The CDR3 is made up of 19 amino acids. The V and J ends lost 6 bases and 9 bases, in that order; junction bases with no gene match: 25. CDR1 is SGHAT, CDR2 FQNNGV, per germline.

The genes are TRBV30 and TRBJ1-1, with TRBD1 identical over 9 bases. The CDR3 has 14 amino acids. V shed 2 bases and J 0 bases; nucleotides not matched to a gene: 1. Germline values: CDR1 GTSNPN, CDR2 SVGIG (reference sequence). The CDR3 DNA sequence: TGTGCCTGGAGTCGACAGGGGGTGAACACTGAAGCTTTCTTT. Protein sequence: CAWSRQGVNTEAFF.

The chain has TRBV6-5 and TRBJ2-1, with D maybe TRBD1 (5 bases). V lost 6 bases and J lost 4, with 16 bases in between. The CDR3 is 15 amino acids. Germline V gives CDR1 MNHEY, CDR2 SVGAGI. CDR3 coding DNA: TGTGCCAGCAGCTACGGCAGGGTACCTTACAATGAGCAGTTCTTC. Translation gives CASSYGRVPYNEQFF.

The CDR3: CASRPTGGGTDTQYF. In nucleotides, the CDR3 is TGTGCCAGCAGACCCACAGGGGGCGGCACAGATACGCAGTATTTT. This chain connects TRBV2 to TRBJ2-3; 9 bases fit TRBD1. The V gene end was trimmed by 6 bases and the J gene end by 1 base; junction bases not matched to a gene: 5. The CDR3 contains 15 residues. Germline assignment: CDR1 SNHLY and CDR2 FYNNEI. The entire variable domain, with the rest obtained from reference TRBV2 and TRBJ2-3, is as follows: EPEVTQTPSHQVTQMGQEVILRCVPISNHLYFYWYRQILGQKVEFLVSFYNNEISEKSEIFDDQFSVERPDGSNFTLKIRSTKLEDSAMYFCASRPTGGGTDTQYFGPGTRLTVL.

This clone came up a few times. This rearrangement joins TRBV30 to TRBJ1-1, with a possible D match to TRBD1 (6 bases). V gave up 0 bases and J gave up 5 bases, with 10 bases separating them. Germline V gene lookup returns CDR1 GTSNPN and CDR2 SVGIG (reference sequence). The CDR3 has 13 residues. The CDR3 spells CAWSVSRGTEAFF. The CDR3 DNA follows: TGTGCCTGGAGTGTAAGCAGGGGAACTGAAGCTTTCTTT.

This clone was observed once. This chain connects TRBV10-3 to TRBJ1-2, with TRBD1 identical over 12 bases. V trimming: 4 bases; J trimming: 9 bases; junction bases outside the gene matches: 6. Germline-derived CDR1 and CDR2 are ENHRY and SYGVKD. This CDR3 is 14 amino acids long. Here the CDR3 DNA reads TGTGCCATCAGTGGAGGGACAGGGGGCTCTCGCTACACCTTC. This sequence encodes CAISGGTGGSRYTF.

The chain joins TRBV6-5 to TRBJ1-2, with 12 bases identical to TRBD1. This CDR3 contains 16 residues. The junction had 3 bases not matched to a gene; V was cut back by 0 bases and J by 4 bases. Germline V gene lookup returns CDR1 MNHEY and CDR2 SVGAGI. CDR3 in DNA: TGTGCCAGCAGTTACTCCGGGACAGGGGGCCTCTATGGCTACACCTTC. Translated: CASSYSGTGGLYGYTF.

The chain recombines TRBV9 with TRBJ2-3; no clear D. Deletions cut 0 bases from V and 6 bases from J, with 8 bases between. This CDR3 has 13 amino acids. Germline CDR1 and CDR2: SGDLS and YYNGEE. The CDR3 region is CASSVETWDTQYF. The CDR3 nucleotides are TGTGCCAGCAGCGTAGAGACTTGGGATACGCAGTATTTT.

This rearrangement joins TRBV11-2 to TRBJ2-7; 10 bases align to TRBD1. J was trimmed by 5 bases and V by 1 base; bases with no gene match: 8. The CDR3 loop spans 16 amino acids. Germline CDR1 SGHAT, CDR2 FQNNGV. CDR3 loop: CASSLGYGTGANEQYF. CDR3 nucleotides: TGTGCCAGCAGCTTAGGTTACGGGACAGGGGCTAACGAGCAGTACTTC.

This chain links TRBV27 with TRBJ1-1; tentative D call: TRBD1 (6 bases). The V and J ends lost 6 bases and 1 base respectively, with 12 bases between them. The CDR3 is 14 residues long. CDR1 is MNHEY, CDR2 SMNVEV, per germline (reference sequence). Written as DNA, the CDR3 is TGTGCCAGCAGGCGTACAGGGTGGAACACTGAAGCTTTCTTT. Its protein product is CASRRTGWNTEAFF.

With respect to this clone: Other DNA sequences of this sample code for an identical CDR3. This chain uses TRBV28 with TRBJ1-1; TRBD1 agrees at 9 bases. The J segment lost 0 bases and the V segment lost 5 bases, leaving 4 bases of the junction unmatched. The CDR3 runs to 15 residues. The V gene's germline CDR1 is MDHEN and CDR2 SYDVKM. The CDR3 protein is CASSPGDRVNTEAFF. The CDR3 DNA follows: TGTGCCAGCAGTCCCGGGGACAGGGTGAACACTGAAGCTTTCTTT.

J is TRBJ2-5 and V is TRBV5-1; D is possibly TRBD2 (5 bases). V was shortened by 3 bases and J by 3 bases, with 9 bases between the two germline ends. Germline CDR1 is SGHRS and CDR2 is YFSETQ. CDR3 length: 13 residues. The CDR3 region has the DNA TGCGCCAGCAGCTCACTAGAGAAAGAGACCCAGTACTTC. It codes for CASSSLEKETQYF. The full variable domain, its missing parts supplied by reference TRBV5-1 and TRBJ2-5, is KAGVTQTPRYLIKTRGQQVTLSCSPISGHRSVSWYQQTPGQGLQFLFEYFSETQRNKGNFPGRFSGRQFSNSRSEMNVSTLELGDSALYLCASSSLEKETQYFGPGTRLLVL.

The rearrangement links TRBV18 to TRBJ1-1; TRBD1 is a possible D gene (6 bases). Germline CDR1 reads KGHSH; CDR2 reads LQKENI. Between the trimmed V and J ends, which lost 2 bases and 3 bases, there was a span of 19 bases. The CDR3 runs 17 residues. The CDR3 DNA reads as TGTGCCAGCTCACCATGGGGGGGCGCCGATCACTACACTGAAGCTTTCTTT. The encoded protein is CASSPWGGADHYTEAFF.

The J gene is TRBJ2-7, the V gene TRBV7-2, with D possibly being TRBD2 (6 bases). Germline CDR1 and CDR2: SGHTA and FQGNSA. V shed 5 bases and J shed 2 bases, with 13 bases lying between them. CDR3 length: 14 residues. CDR3 in amino acids: CASSATLAPYEQYF. The CDR3 nucleotides read TGTGCCAGCAGCGCCACGCTAGCGCCCTACGAGCAGTACTTC.

The J gene is TRBJ2-7, the V gene TRBV2; no reliable D call. The CDR3 is made up of 12 amino acids. V shed 4 bases and J shed 0 bases, with 4 bases lying between them. Germline V gene lookup returns CDR1 SNHLY and CDR2 FYNNEI. CDR3: CASSASSYEQYF. CDR3 nucleotides: TGTGCCAGCAGTGCTAGCTCCTACGAGCAGTACTTC.

This clone was observed a handful of times. This chain joins TRBV7-3 and TRBJ2-2; 10 bases line up with TRBD2. Germline values: CDR1 SGHTA, CDR2 FQGTGA. The CDR3 consists of 15 residues. Losses at the gene ends were 3 bases for V and 7 bases for J; bases not matched to a gene: 5. The CDR3 DNA is TGTGCCAGCAGCTTCTTGGCTAGCGGGAGCGGGGAGCTGTTTTTT. Its translation is CASSFLASGSGELFF.

This chain connects TRBV9 to TRBJ2-1, with D possibly TRBD2 on 5 matching bases. The germline CDR1 and CDR2 sequences are SGDLS and YYNGEE. This CDR3 comprises 15 residues. V was clipped by 2 bases and J by 5 bases, with 14 bases between them. In DNA form, the CDR3 reads TGTGCCAGCAGCGTTATAGCGTTTATGGACAATGAGCAGTTCTTC. It encodes CASSVIAFMDNEQFF.

The CDR3 spells CASSLAGTGQYF. Written as DNA, the CDR3 is TGTGCCAGCAGCTTAGCAGGGACAGGGCAGTATTTT. The gene calls are TRBV7-3 and TRBJ2-3, with TRBD1 identical over 8 bases. Germline assignment: CDR1 SGHTA and CDR2 FQGTGA. CDR3 length: 12 amino acids. The trim removed 2 bases at V and 11 bases at J, leaving 3 bases unmatched.

This clone was seen a few times. J is TRBJ1-2 and V is TRBV27; D remains unclear. This CDR3 spans 11 amino acids. Germline CDR1 MNHEY, CDR2 SMNVEV (reference sequence). Trimming shortened V by 3 bases and J by 8 bases, and 7 bases separated the two germline ends. The CDR3 loop reads CASSFRIGYTF. The CDR3 DNA reads TGTGCCAGCAGTTTCAGGATAGGCTACACCTTC.

The V and J genes are TRBV10-3 and TRBJ1-1; D possibly corresponds to TRBD1 (6 bases). CDR3 length equals 13 residues. Trimming removed 5 bases at V and 1 base at J, with 8 bases between. Germline-derived CDR1 and CDR2 are ENHRY and SYGVKD. CDR3 in amino acids: CAISPRGNTEAFF. The CDR3 coding sequence is TGTGCCATCAGTCCCAGGGGGAACACTGAAGCTTTCTTT.